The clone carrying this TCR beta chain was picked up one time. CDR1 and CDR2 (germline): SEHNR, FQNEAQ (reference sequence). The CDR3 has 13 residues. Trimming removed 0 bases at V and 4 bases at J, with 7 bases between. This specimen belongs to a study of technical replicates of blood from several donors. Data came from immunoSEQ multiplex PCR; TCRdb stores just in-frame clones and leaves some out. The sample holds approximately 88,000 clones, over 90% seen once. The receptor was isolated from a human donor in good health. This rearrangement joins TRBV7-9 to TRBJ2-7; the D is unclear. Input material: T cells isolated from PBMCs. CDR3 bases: TGTGCCAGCAGCTTAGCGGCGGAATACGAGCAGTACTTC. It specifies CASSLAAEYEQYF.